The 27 T cell receptor beta chains below come from one sample, sequenced in a study of siplizumab effects on memory and regulatory T cells. The data were produced by immunoSEQ multiplex PCR, yet TCRdb's version contains in-frame clones alone and is incomplete. The sample lists 55,000 to 70,000 clones; 85% to 95% were seen once. The specimen was CD8+ T cells sorted from blood. These receptors all stem from a human donor in good health.

The chain uses TRBV9 and TRBJ2-3, with TRBD1 matching 11 bases. The germline gives CDR1 SGDLS, CDR2 YYNGEE. Trimming cost V 2 bases and J 1 base; bases outside gene matches: 0. The CDR3 covers 15 residues. The CDR3 loop is CASSVGQGGTDTQYF. The CDR3 region has the DNA TGTGCCAGCAGCGTGGGACAGGGGGGCACAGATACGCAGTATTTT.

This chain connects TRBV7-2 to TRBJ2-4; TRBD1 might be the D (5 bases). Germline V lookup: CDR1 SGHTA, CDR2 FQGNSA. The CDR3 has 17 residues. V was cut by 4 bases and J by 1 base, with 17 bases left in between. Written as DNA, the CDR3 is TGTGCCAGCAGCTACTCCCATCTGGCAGGGGCCAAAAACATTCAGTACTTC. It translates to CASSYSHLAGAKNIQYF.

Details on this clone: The junction differs from germline at one of its ends, possibly a read error. The sample holds other DNA sequences that translate to the same CDR3. The chain links TRBV7-2 to TRBJ2-3, with a weak D call TRBD2 (6 bases). There are 18 residues in the CDR3. Germline-derived CDR1 and CDR2 are SGHTA and FQGNSA. As DNA, the CDR3 is TGCGCCAGCAGCCTCAGTACAAGCGGGCTAATGATTGCAGATACGCAGTATTTT. It yields the protein CASSLSTSGLMIADTQYF.

The genes are TRBV5-1 and TRBJ2-1; no definite D call. V was shortened by 2 bases and J by 7 bases, with 7 bases between the two germline ends. The CDR3 runs 12 residues. Germline V lookup: CDR1 SGHRS, CDR2 YFSETQ. CDR3 sequence reads: CASSFLGNEQFF. The CDR3 coding sequence is TGCGCCAGCAGCTTCCTAGGTAATGAGCAGTTCTTC.

This clone occurred once. V and J are TRBV11-2 and TRBJ2-5, with D unclear. V was shortened by 5 bases and J by 2 bases, with 21 bases between the two germline ends. The CDR3 contains 17 residues. Germline assignment: CDR1 SGHAT and CDR2 FQNNGV. Here the CDR3 reads CASSAPFGLLAQETQYF. The CDR3 DNA reads as TGTGCCAGCAGCGCACCGTTTGGCTTACTCGCTCAAGAGACCCAGTACTTC.

This chain uses TRBV7-9 with TRBJ1-1, with D uncertain. Germline CDR1 reads SEHNR; CDR2 reads FQNEAQ (reference sequence). The CDR3 has 15 residues. V was shortened by 4 bases and J by 0 bases, with 12 bases between the two germline ends. The CDR3, as DNA: TGTGCCAGCAGCTCCGGGAAGGGCATGAACACTGAAGCTTTCTTT. The encoded protein is CASSSGKGMNTEAFF.

The chain has TRBV19 and TRBJ1-1; D call uncertain. The CDR3 covers 13 residues. V was trimmed by 1 base and J by 5 bases, leaving 8 bases between them. Germline V CDR1 and CDR2: LNHDA, SQIVND (reference sequence). The CDR3 reads CASSIARYTEAFF. DNA for the CDR3: TGTGCCAGTAGTATAGCCCGCTATACTGAAGCTTTCTTT.

On this clone: Germline and junction disagree at one end, which may indicate a read error. The chain links TRBV20-1 to TRBJ2-1; D is uncertain. This CDR3 has 10 residues. The germline CDR1 and CDR2 sequences are DFQATT and SNEGSKA (reference sequence). The CDR3 spells CSASDNEQFF. DNA of the CDR3: TGCAGTGCCTCCGACAATGAGCAGTTCTTC.

The chain links TRBV30 to TRBJ2-2; no clear D gene. The CDR3 sequence is 11 residues long. Deletions cut 4 bases from V and 5 bases from J, with 5 bases between. The V gene's germline CDR1 is GTSNPN and CDR2 SVGIG (reference sequence). CDR3: CAWTLTGELFF. The CDR3 DNA follows: TGTGCCTGGACGTTAACCGGGGAGCTGTTTTTT.

The chain combines TRBV28 with TRBJ1-5; D not certain. The V gene's germline CDR1 is MDHEN and CDR2 SYDVKM. The CDR3 is made up of 13 amino acids. V lost 10 bases and J lost 2, with 12 bases in between. The CDR3 here is CATTTYGNQPQHF. The CDR3 DNA is TGTGCCACCACCACCTATGGCAATCAGCCCCAGCATTTT.

The CDR3 coding sequence is TGTGCCAGCCGGCTAGCCGGCTTAGAGCAGTACTTC. Translation: CASRLAGLEQYF. The chain is built from TRBV9 and TRBJ2-7; D is perhaps TRBD2 (5 bases). Between the trimmed V and J ends, which lost 7 bases and 7 bases, there was a span of 15 bases. The CDR3 contains 12 residues. The V gene's germline CDR1 is SGDLS and CDR2 YYNGEE. The variable domain in full, completed from reference TRBV9 and TRBJ2-7, reads DSGVTQTPKHLITATGQRVTLRCSPRSGDLSVYWYQQSLDQGLQFLIQYYNGEERAKGNILERFSAQQFPDLHSELNLSSLELGDSALYFCASRLAGLEQYFGPGTRLTVT.

This chain joins TRBV29-1 and TRBJ1-1; unclear D gene. This CDR3 has 10 residues. The germline V gene encodes CDR1 SQVTM and CDR2 ANQGSEA. V lost 5 bases, J lost 5 bases, and 6 bases lay in between. CDR3 sequence reads: CSVSRTEAFF. CDR3 DNA: TGCAGCGTTTCGAGAACTGAAGCTTTCTTT.

CDR3 in amino acids: CASSYSRGAIEKLFF. The CDR3 DNA is TGTGCCAGCAGTTACTCGCGGGGGGCGATCGAAAAACTGTTTTTT. The V gene is TRBV6-6, the J gene TRBJ1-4, with D tentatively TRBD1 (6 bases). The CDR3 has 15 amino acids. Looked up from germline, CDR1 is MNHNY and CDR2 is SVGAGI (reference sequence). Trimming left V 0 bases short and J 8 bases short, with 13 bases between.

This rearrangement joins TRBV28 to TRBJ1-5; weak D call: TRBD1 (5 bases). Germline CDR1 reads MDHEN; CDR2 reads SYDVKM. This CDR3 spans 16 amino acids. Trimming pared 1 base from V and 0 bases from J, leaving 10 bases between. CDR3 region: CASSLLSGGSNQPQHF. CDR3 sequence (DNA): TGTGCCAGCAGTTTATTGTCGGGGGGTAGCAATCAGCCCCAGCATTTT.

The chain joins TRBV4-1 to TRBJ1-1; 11 bases fit TRBD1. Germline V CDR1 and CDR2: MGHRA, YSYEKL. V lost 5 bases, J lost 1 base, and 6 bases stayed unmatched. This CDR3 region has 16 residues. In DNA form, the CDR3 reads TGCGCCAGCAGCTGGACAGGGGGCGACGGGAACACTGAAGCTTTCTTT. It is translated as CASSWTGGDGNTEAFF.

V and J are TRBV7-8 and TRBJ2-2, with 7 bases fitting TRBD1. V dropped 5 bases and J dropped 1; count of bases not matched to a gene: 4. Germline CDR1 SGHVS, CDR2 FQNEAQ. CDR3 size: 15 residues. Written as DNA, the CDR3 is TGTGCCAGCAGCGCCAGGACAGGGAACACCGGGGAGCTGTTTTTT. Translated: CASSARTGNTGELFF. The whole variable domain, remainder taken from reference TRBV7-8 and TRBJ2-2, is GAGVSQSPRYKVAKRGQDVALRCDPISGHVSLFWYQQALGQGPEFLTYFQNEAQLDKSGLPSDRFFAERPEGSVSTLKIQRTQQEDSAVYLCASSARTGNTGELFFGEGSRLTVL.

This chain links TRBV12-5 with TRBJ2-3; TRBD1 or TRBD2 may be the D gene (5 bases each). The CDR3 totals 15 residues. The ends were cut back, 3 bases at V and 0 bases at J, with 10 bases in the middle. Looked up from germline, CDR1 is LGHNT and CDR2 is FRNRAP. CDR3 nucleotide sequence: TGTGCTAGTGGTTTCGAGGGGTCTAGCACAGATACGCAGTATTTT. Its translation: CASGFEGSSTDTQYF.

The rearrangement joins TRBV15 to TRBJ1-5; 9 positions match TRBD1. Germline assignment: CDR1 LNHNV and CDR2 YYDKDF (reference sequence). Trimming removed 1 base from V and 4 bases from J; junction bases left unmatched: 11. CDR3 length: 18 residues. CDR3 in DNA: TGTGCCACCAGCAGAGTTGGGACAGGGCCGAGTGAAAATCAGCCCCAGCATTTT. This translates into CATSRVGTGPSENQPQHF.

V usage is TRBV4-1 and J usage is TRBJ2-7, with D possibly matching TRBD2 (6 bases). The CDR3 covers 15 residues. In germline, CDR1 is MGHRA, CDR2 YSYEKL. V lost 3 bases, J lost 2 bases, and 14 bases lay in between. CDR3: CASSQGPAGTYEQYF. CDR3 bases: TGCGCCAGCAGCCAGGGGCCGGCGGGGACCTACGAGCAGTACTTC.

The chain recombines TRBV7-8 with TRBJ1-1; unclear D gene. In germline, CDR1 is SGHVS, CDR2 FQNEAQ. This CDR3 spans 13 amino acids. Trimming took off 5 bases at V and 6 bases at J, with 13 bases between the two ends. The CDR3 is CASSATGWSEAFF. In nucleotides, the CDR3 is TGTGCCAGCAGCGCTACGGGTTGGTCTGAAGCTTTCTTT.

This chain joins TRBV6-5 and TRBJ1-2; 7 bases match TRBD1. Germline V gene data show CDR1 as MNHEY and CDR2 as SVGAGI. CDR3 length: 13 residues. The junction had 4 bases not matched to a gene; V was cut back by 5 bases and J by 4 bases. The CDR3 coding sequence is TGTGCCAGCAGTCAGGCAGGGGGCTATGGCTACACCTTC. Translating it yields CASSQAGGYGYTF.

The CDR3 sequence is CASSKTGRGKNIQYF. CDR3 DNA: TGTGCCAGCAGCAAGACTGGGCGGGGGAAAAACATTCAGTACTTC. This chain uses TRBV21-1 with TRBJ2-4; the tabulated D call, TRBD2, remains unverified against the DNA. TRBV21-1 is given as a pseudogene. This CDR3 comprises 15 residues.

In this sample, this clone turned up once. V and J are TRBV6-5 and TRBJ2-7; 7 nucleotides line up with TRBD1. With 7 bases clipped from V and 2 bases from J, the junction kept 8 bases outside the gene matches. The CDR3 contains 14 residues. Germline CDR1 is MNHEY and CDR2 is SVGAGI. The CDR3 loop is CASTPTGSPYEQYF. As DNA, the CDR3 is TGTGCCAGCACTCCGACAGGGTCCCCCTACGAGCAGTACTTC.

Written as DNA, the CDR3 is TGTGCCACCGATGACGGAGCCATGAACACTGAAGCTTTCTTT. This encodes CATDDGAMNTEAFF. V usage is TRBV15 and J usage is TRBJ1-1, with D unclear. This CDR3 contains 14 residues. V was cut by 8 bases and J by 0 bases, with 13 bases left in between. Per the germline V gene, CDR1 is LNHNV and CDR2 is YYDKDF (reference sequence).

Of note for this clone: Mismatch with germline at one junction end may stem from a read error. CDR3 in DNA: TGTGCCAGCAGTGAATTTGAGCGGGATCCCACCGGGGGGCTGTTTTTT. This codes for CASSEFERDPTGGLFF. The V gene is TRBV6-1, the J gene TRBJ2-2; 7 nucleotides align to TRBD2. The CDR3 is made up of 16 amino acids. The germline V gene has CDR1 MNHNS and CDR2 SASEGT.

The DNA of the CDR3 is TGTGCCAGCAGCTTGGACAGGGGCGCCTATGGCTACACCTTC. Protein: CASSLDRGAYGYTF. J is TRBJ1-2 and V is TRBV5-4; 7 bases map to TRBD1. Trimming at V came to 0 bases and at J to 4 bases, leaving 3 bases not matched to a gene. In germline, CDR1 is SGHNT, CDR2 YYREEE (reference sequence). This CDR3 is 14 amino acids long.

This chain uses TRBV10-3 with TRBJ1-2; D might be TRBD1 (6 bases). Trimming pared 2 bases from V and 2 bases from J, leaving 18 bases between. The CDR3 loop spans 17 amino acids. Germline values: CDR1 ENHRY, CDR2 SYGVKD. CDR3 amino acids: CAISEVEITGSNYGYTF. The CDR3 DNA is TGTGCCATCAGTGAGGTAGAAATAACAGGGTCGAACTATGGCTACACCTTC.